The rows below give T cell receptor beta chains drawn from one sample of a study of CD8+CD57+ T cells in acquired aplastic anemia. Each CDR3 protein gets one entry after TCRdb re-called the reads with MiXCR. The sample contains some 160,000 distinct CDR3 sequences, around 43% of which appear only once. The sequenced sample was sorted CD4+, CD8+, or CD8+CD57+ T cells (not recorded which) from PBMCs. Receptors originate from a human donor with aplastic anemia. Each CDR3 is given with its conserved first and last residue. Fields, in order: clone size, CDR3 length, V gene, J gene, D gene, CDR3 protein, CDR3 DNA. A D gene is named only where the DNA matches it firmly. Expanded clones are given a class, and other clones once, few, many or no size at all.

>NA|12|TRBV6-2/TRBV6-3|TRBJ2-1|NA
CASSRTTWGQFF
TGTGCCAGCAGTCGGACGACCTGGGGGCAGTTCTTC
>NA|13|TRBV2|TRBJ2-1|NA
CASNRREGNEQFF
TGTGCCAGCAACAGGCGTGAGGGCAATGAGCAGTTCTTC
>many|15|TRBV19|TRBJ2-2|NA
CASSIYPGGTGELFF
TGTGCCAGTAGTATATACCCCGGGGGCACCGGGGAGCTGTTTTTT
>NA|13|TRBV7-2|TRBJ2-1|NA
CASSLFPSDEQFF
TGTGCCAGCAGCTTATTCCCCTCGGATGAGCAGTTCTTC
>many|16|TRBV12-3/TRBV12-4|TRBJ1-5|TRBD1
CASSFLLDRINQPQHF
TGTGCCAGCAGTTTTTTATTGGACAGGATAAATCAGCCCCAGCATTTT
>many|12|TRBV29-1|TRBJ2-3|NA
CSGGRKEDTQYF
TGCTCCGGCGGCCGGAAGGAAGATACGCAGTATTTT
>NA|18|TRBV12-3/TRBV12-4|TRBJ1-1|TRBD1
CASLVWSDRGVKDTEAFF
TGTGCCAGCCTGGTATGGTCGGACAGGGGGGTAAAGGACACTGAAGCTTTCTTT
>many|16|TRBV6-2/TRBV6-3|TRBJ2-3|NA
CASSYGGVRGTDTQYF
TGTGCCAGCAGTTACGGGGGAGTCAGGGGCACAGATACGCAGTATTTT
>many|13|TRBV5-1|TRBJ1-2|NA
CASSLAGASGYTF
TGCGCCAGCAGCTTGGCCGGGGCGTCTGGCTACACCTTC
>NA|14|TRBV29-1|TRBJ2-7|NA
CSVKPTGTGYEQYF
TGCAGCGTTAAGCCGACAGGCACCGGATACGAGCAGTACTTC
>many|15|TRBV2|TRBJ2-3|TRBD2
CASKSSGSRRDTQYF
TGTGCCAGCAAATCTAGCGGGAGTAGGAGAGATACGCAGTATTTT
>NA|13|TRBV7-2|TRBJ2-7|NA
CASSLGYSYEQYF
TGTGCCAGCAGCTTAGGTTACAGCTACGAGCAGTACTTC